The 27 T cell receptor beta chains below were found in one sample sequenced in a study of blood T cell repertoires in COVID-19 (dated by TCRdb to the early 2020s). The library was prepared using the immunoSEQ multiplex PCR assay. This immuneACCESS table, as held by TCRdb, lists in-frame sequences with V and J called but not all clones. Of the missing ones, under half trace to an unresolved V gene in checked studies; the others have no known cause. Across this sample there are roughly 450,000 clones, with about 90% seen only once. Jointly, the top ten make up approximately 0.55% of the sample. The sequencing input was PBMCs or T cells enriched from blood (not recorded which). The origin of the receptors is a man aged 18 to 30 who had recovered from COVID-19.

This clone showed up just once. The chain recombines TRBV12-3 or TRBV12-4 with TRBJ1-1, with 7 bases aligning to TRBD1. This CDR3 region has 11 residues. The ends lost 6 bases at V and 6 bases at J; junction bases unmatched: 1. The CDR3: CASRGQSEAFF. The CDR3 DNA reads as TGTGCCAGCAGGGGACAGTCTGAAGCTTTCTTT.

The chain recombines TRBV5-4 with TRBJ2-1; D is possibly TRBD2 (6 bases). The V end lost 4 bases, the J end lost 3 bases, and 17 bases lay between the germline ends. The CDR3 has 16 amino acids. Germline V gives CDR1 SGHNT, CDR2 YYREEE (reference sequence). CDR3 protein: CASSNNSGVNYNEQFF. The CDR3, as DNA: TGTGCCAGCAGCAACAATAGCGGTGTTAACTACAATGAGCAGTTCTTC.

The chain carries TRBV19 and TRBJ2-7; maybe TRBD2 (6 bases). Germline-derived CDR1 and CDR2 are LNHDA and SQIVND (reference sequence). The length of the CDR3 is 15 residues. The ends were cut back, 0 bases at V and 3 bases at J, with 12 bases in the middle. CDR3 sequence: CASSIDHLEGYEQYF. CDR3 coding DNA: TGTGCCAGTAGTATAGATCACCTGGAGGGCTACGAGCAGTACTTC.

V usage is TRBV5-1 and J usage is TRBJ1-6; D remains unclear. V shed 0 bases and J shed 13 bases, with 14 bases lying between them. CDR1 and CDR2 from the germline V gene are SGHRS and YFSETQ. CDR3 length: 14 residues. The CDR3 DNA reads TGCGCCAGCAGCTTGGAGTCGTCGGTAGATCCCCTCCACTTT. This translates into CASSLESSVDPLHF.

The chain is built from TRBV7-6 and TRBJ2-5; D not certain. The germline V gene has CDR1 SGHVS and CDR2 FNYEAQ. The CDR3 loop spans 16 amino acids. Trimming pared 1 base from V and 0 bases from J, leaving 12 bases between. The CDR3 DNA reads as TGTGCCAGCAGCTTAGTCCCCGATACAGACCAAGAGACCCAGTACTTC. Its protein is CASSLVPDTDQETQYF.

This clone appeared a few times. J is TRBJ2-3 and V is TRBV6-1, with 7 nucleotides matching TRBD2. The CDR3 extends over 13 amino acids. Germline CDR1 reads MNHNS; CDR2 reads SASEGT. With 2 bases clipped from V and 14 bases from J, the junction kept 10 bases outside the gene matches. The CDR3 protein is CASSEHDTGGPYF. CDR3 coding DNA: TGTGCCAGCAGTGAACACGATACGGGAGGACCGTATTTT.

The V and J genes are TRBV6-5 and TRBJ2-5; TRBD2 matches 12 bases. This CDR3 is 15 amino acids long. Germline V CDR1 and CDR2: MNHEY, SVGAGI. Trimming at V came to 7 bases and at J to 3 bases, leaving 6 bases not matched to a gene. This chain's CDR3 is CASNPLAGGEETQYF. CDR3 coding DNA: TGTGCCAGCAACCCGCTAGCGGGGGGGGAAGAGACCCAGTACTTC.

J is TRBJ2-1 and V is TRBV2, with TRBD2 identical over 13 bases. The CDR3 contains 17 residues. Germline V gene sequence: CDR1 SNHLY, CDR2 FYNNEI. The V gene end was trimmed by 3 bases and the J gene end by 8 bases; junction bases not matched to a gene: 10. In DNA, the CDR3 is TGTGCCAGCAGTGATTTCCCGGGACTAGCGGGATTTCATGAGCAGTTCTTC. Amino acid sequence: CASSDFPGLAGFHEQFF.

V usage is TRBV5-4 and J usage is TRBJ2-7; tentative D call: TRBD1 (5 bases). V lost 0 bases and J 4 bases, leaving 8 bases between the germline ends. The CDR3 sequence is 13 residues long. Germline V CDR1 and CDR2: SGHNT, YYREEE (reference sequence). Here the CDR3 reads CASSLEGPYEQYF. In DNA form, the CDR3 reads TGTGCCAGCAGCTTGGAGGGGCCTTACGAGCAGTACTTC.

This chain connects TRBV19 to TRBJ1-4; D ambiguous. CDR3 length: 14 residues. With 4 bases removed from V and 10 bases from J, the gap between germline ends came to 16 bases. Germline assignment: CDR1 LNHDA and CDR2 SQIVND (reference sequence). CDR3 residues: CASSKVGESAKLFF. CDR3 DNA sequence: TGTGCCAGTAGTAAAGTCGGAGAATCTGCAAAACTGTTTTTT.

The chain combines TRBV6-5 with TRBJ2-1; the D is unclear. V was shortened by 5 bases and J by 1 base, with 12 bases between the two germline ends. The CDR3 extends over 15 amino acids. From germline, CDR1 is MNHEY and CDR2 SVGAGI. The CDR3: CASSLSLSSYNEQFF. The CDR3 nucleotides are TGTGCCAGCAGTCTTAGCCTGAGTTCCTACAATGAGCAGTTCTTC.

The CDR3 DNA reads TGTGCCTGGAGTGTCGAGAGGGCCTACAATGAGCAGTTCTTC. Protein: CAWSVERAYNEQFF. V is TRBV30 and J is TRBJ2-1, with D tentatively TRBD2 (5 bases). With 0 bases removed from V and 2 bases from J, the gap between germline ends came to 8 bases. This CDR3 is 14 amino acids long. Germline values: CDR1 GTSNPN, CDR2 SVGIG (reference sequence).

The chain uses TRBV3-1 (or the pseudogene TRBV3-2) and TRBJ1-1; tentative D call: TRBD1 (5 bases). The germline V gene encodes CDR1 LGHDT and CDR2 YNNKEL (reference sequence). Trimming removed 1 base from V and 6 bases from J, with 9 bases in between. The CDR3 spans 13 residues. This chain's CDR3 is CASSQAGLSEAFF. DNA of the CDR3: TGTGCCAGCAGCCAAGCAGGGCTGTCTGAAGCTTTCTTT.

The genes are TRBV27 and TRBJ2-1; 8 bases match TRBD2. Germline V gene sequence: CDR1 MNHEY, CDR2 SMNVEV (reference sequence). The CDR3 covers 14 residues. Trimming cost V 4 bases and J 8 bases; bases outside gene matches: 7. The CDR3 DNA reads as TGTGCCAGCAGTTCGCCGGGACTAGGCGATGAGCAGTTCTTC. Amino acids: CASSSPGLGDEQFF.

This clone was seen a single time. The chain links TRBV5-1 to TRBJ2-7; 9 bases line up with TRBD2. The junction had 9 bases not matched to a gene; V was cut back by 0 bases and J by 2 bases. CDR1 SGHRS and CDR2 YFSETQ come from the germline V gene. The CDR3 has 17 residues. Here the CDR3 reads CASSLAGWTSAPYEQYF. The CDR3 DNA sequence: TGCGCCAGCAGCTTGGCCGGGTGGACTAGCGCACCCTACGAGCAGTACTTC.

The chain joins TRBV18 to TRBJ1-6, with 7 bases matching TRBD1. Germline trimming cut 3 bases from V and 7 bases from J; bases unmatched to any gene: 6. The CDR3 loop spans 15 amino acids. CDR1 and CDR2 from the germline V gene are KGHSH and LQKENI. The CDR3, as DNA: TGTGCCAGCTCACCTAGGGGACAGCAGAATTCACCCCTCCACTTT. This gives the protein CASSPRGQQNSPLHF.

The chain is built from TRBV19 and TRBJ1-5; the D gene is possibly TRBD1 (6 bases). CDR3 length: 15 residues. CDR1 is LNHDA, CDR2 SQIVND, per germline (reference sequence). The germline V and J ends were trimmed by 6 bases and 0 bases, with 12 bases remaining between them. The chain's CDR3 is CASRWTDYSNQPQHF. In nucleotides, the CDR3 is TGTGCCAGTAGGTGGACAGACTATAGCAATCAGCCCCAGCATTTT.

The chain has TRBV15 and TRBJ2-1; 10 nucleotides align to TRBD2. After removal of 1 base from V and 2 bases from J, the junction contained 5 bases not matched to a gene. The CDR3 covers 17 residues. CDR1 LNHNV and CDR2 YYDKDF come from the germline V gene (reference sequence). The CDR3 sequence: CATSRGASGRAYNEQFF. As DNA, the CDR3 is TGTGCCACCAGCAGAGGGGCGAGCGGGAGGGCCTACAATGAGCAGTTCTTC.

This chain links TRBV6-5 with TRBJ1-2, with a possible D match to TRBD1 (6 bases). CDR1 and CDR2 from the germline V gene are MNHEY and SVGAGI. The CDR3 is 15 residues long. Trimming shortened V by 0 bases and J by 5 bases, and 13 bases separated the two germline ends. CDR3 region: CASSYSVGGPYGYTF. The CDR3 coding sequence is TGTGCCAGCAGTTACTCTGTGGGGGGGCCTTATGGCTACACCTTC.

This chain joins TRBV30 and TRBJ1-1, with D possibly matching TRBD1 (6 bases). This CDR3 region has 13 residues. V lost 5 bases, J lost 4 bases, and 14 bases lay in between. The V gene's germline CDR1 is GTSNPN and CDR2 SVGIG (reference sequence). The CDR3, as DNA: TGTGCCTGGGCCGCAGGGGCGAGCACTGAAGCTTTCTTT. As protein: CAWAAGASTEAFF.

V is TRBV19 and J is TRBJ2-5; D is uncertain. Trimming removed 4 bases from V and 5 bases from J, with 11 bases in between. CDR1 LNHDA and CDR2 SQIVND come from the germline V gene (reference sequence). CDR3 size: 13 residues. CDR3 DNA: TGTGCCAGTAGTACTCAGTCCGGGGAGACCCAGTACTTC. As protein: CASSTQSGETQYF.

The chain is built from TRBV15 and TRBJ1-3; TRBD1 is a possible D gene (6 bases). The V gene's germline CDR1 is LNHNV and CDR2 YYDKDF (reference sequence). The V end was cut by 0 bases, the J end by 0 bases, with 12 bases between. The CDR3 loop spans 17 amino acids. CDR3 nucleotides: TGTGCCACCAGCAGAGATGCGGGGGCCCCCTCTGGAAACACCATATATTTT. Residues: CATSRDAGAPSGNTIYF. The whole variable domain, filled in from reference TRBV15 and TRBJ1-3, reads DAMVIQNPRYQVTQFGKPVTLSCSQTLNHNVMYWYQQKSSQAPKLLFHYYDKDFNNEADTPDNFQSRRPNTSFCFLDIRSPGLGDTAMYLCATSRDAGAPSGNTIYFGEGSWLTVV.

The chain uses TRBV11-2 and TRBJ1-2; the match to TRBD1 covers 9 bases. The ends lost 5 bases at V and 7 bases at J; junction bases unmatched: 11. The CDR3 has 15 amino acids. Germline V lookup: CDR1 SGHAT, CDR2 FQNNGV. CDR3 DNA: TGTGCCAGCAGCACGGCCGGGACAGGGAATGCTGGCTACACCTTC. Translating it yields CASSTAGTGNAGYTF.

The chain is built from TRBV23-1 and TRBJ2-1, with TRBD1 identical over 8 bases. TRBV23-1 is designated an ORF whose function remains uncertain. The CDR3 totals 19 residues. The V segment lost 4 bases and the J segment 0 bases; nucleotides outside the gene matches: 14. The CDR3 coding sequence is TGCGCCAGCAGTCCCCTGACCCCCTTTCAGGGGGCCTCCTACAATGAGCAGTTCTTC. Its protein product is CASSPLTPFQGASYNEQFF.

J is TRBJ1-2 and V is TRBV2, with 12 bases fitting TRBD1. The V and J ends lost 4 bases and 4 bases, in that order; junction bases with no gene match: 10. In germline, CDR1 is SNHLY, CDR2 FYNNEI. The CDR3 is 17 amino acids. The CDR3 nucleotides read TGTGCCAGCAGTGCAGGGGGGACAGGGGGCACCCTCTATGGCTACACCTTC. The encoded protein is CASSAGGTGGTLYGYTF.

CDR3 DNA: TGCGCCAGCAGCTTGGGCTCGACAGGGAAAAATGAAAAACTGTTTTTT. Translation gives CASSLGSTGKNEKLFF. This chain connects TRBV5-1 to TRBJ1-4, with 7 positions matching TRBD1. The CDR3 covers 16 residues. Germline V gene lookup returns CDR1 SGHRS and CDR2 YFSETQ. V lost 0 bases, J lost 5 bases, and 7 bases stayed unmatched.

This rearrangement joins TRBV28 to TRBJ1-6; no reliable D call. V dropped 2 bases and J dropped 3 bases, with 14 bases sitting between them. Germline CDR1 reads MDHEN; CDR2 reads SYDVKM. The CDR3 is 17 residues long. DNA for the CDR3: TGTGCCAGCAGTTTACCCCGAGAGGTTATCTATAATTCACCCCTCCACTTT. This translates into CASSLPREVIYNSPLHF.